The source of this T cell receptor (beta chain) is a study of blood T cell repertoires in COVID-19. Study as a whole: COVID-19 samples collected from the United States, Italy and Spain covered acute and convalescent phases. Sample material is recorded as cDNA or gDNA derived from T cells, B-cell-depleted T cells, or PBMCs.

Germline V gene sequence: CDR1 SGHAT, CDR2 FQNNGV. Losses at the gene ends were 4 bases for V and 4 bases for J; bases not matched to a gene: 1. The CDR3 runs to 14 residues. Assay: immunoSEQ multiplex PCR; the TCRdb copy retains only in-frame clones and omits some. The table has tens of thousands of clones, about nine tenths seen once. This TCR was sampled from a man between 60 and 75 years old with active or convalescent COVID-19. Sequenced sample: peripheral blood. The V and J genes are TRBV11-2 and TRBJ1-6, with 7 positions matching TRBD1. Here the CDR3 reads CASSWTGYNSPLHF. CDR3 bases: TGTGCCAGCAGCTGGACAGGTTATAATTCACCCCTCCACTTT.